The entry below describes one T cell receptor beta chain. What it recognizes is unknown. This specimen belongs to a study of T cell responses to AZD1222 COVID-19 vaccine. The wider study: Combined were second doses at about 4 or about 12 weeks. General study results and limits: Recipients of AZD1222 seropositive at baseline numbered only 6 or 7. The sample set comprised mostly white British donors with more females, and clonal diversity was possibly underestimated. Vaccine-associated CD4 TCRs ranged over spike, dominating at 160-218 and 743-854.

This CDR3 region has 15 residues. Per germline, CDR1 SGHNT and CDR2 YYREEE (reference sequence). With 0 bases removed from V and 2 bases from J, the gap between germline ends came to 12 bases. The data were produced by immunoSEQ multiplex PCR, yet TCRdb's version contains in-frame clones alone and is incomplete. The table records about 130,000 clones, roughly 87% of them present only once. The chain carries TRBV5-4 and TRBJ2-7, with a tentative D call TRBD1 (6 bases). The specimen was peripheral blood, collected on day 0 of AZD1222 vaccination. The receptor's source is an adult in good health. The DNA for the CDR3 is TGTGCCAGCAGCTTGGGCGAAACAGGGACCTACGAGCAGTACTTC. Its translation: CASSLGETGTYEQYF. The complete variable domain, with remaining parts taken from reference TRBV5-4 and TRBJ2-7, reads ETGVTQSPTHLIKTRGQQVTLRCSSQSGHNTVSWYQQALGQGPQFIFQYYREEENGRGNFPPRFSGLQFPNYSSELNVNALELDDSALYLCASSLGETGTYEQYFGPGTRLTVT.